This is a list of T cell receptor beta chains from one sample in a study of PD-1 blockade in classical Hodgkin lymphoma. Measured with immunoSEQ multiplex PCR; TCRdb has only the in-frame clones, and not every one. The table has around 40,000 clones, around 78% seen once. Sequenced material: peripheral blood mononuclear cells (PBMCs), taken at baseline. Receptors were obtained from a human donor with classical Hodgkin lymphoma. The CDR3 runs from the conserved cysteine through the conserved F or W.

>TRBV18|TRBJ1-4
CASSTNQGRDEKLFF
>TRBV27|TRBJ1-2
CASSSRGRPPYYGYTF
>TRBV7-9|TRBJ1-1
CASSTPRGTTEAFF
>TRBV10-3|TRBJ2-3
CAISDRSTDTQYF
>TRBV5-4|TRBJ2-1
CASSLHGTYNEQFF
>TRBV19|TRBJ2-4
CASRGQGVNIQYF
>TRBV10-3|TRBJ1-1
CAISDRDRGLPEAFF
>TRBV12-5|TRBJ2-3
CASGLGLAGTPTDTQYF
>TRBV2|TRBJ2-7
CASSGNSGGEQYF
>TRBV20-1|TRBJ2-5
CSARDQETQYF
>TRBV21-1|TRBJ2-7
CASSKRRESSYEQYF
>TRBV6-5|TRBJ1-6
CASRLAQVVEPLHF
>TRBV13|TRBJ2-2
CASSPPRTGATGELFF
>TRBV7-9|TRBJ1-1
CASGLGGWETEAFF
>TRBV6-1|TRBJ2-7
CASSREYGDEQYF
>TRBV7-3|TRBJ1-1
CASSLMLPGHAMNTEAFF
>TRBV27|TRBJ2-7
CASSRQQGYEQYF
>TRBV6-6|TRBJ2-2
CASRTGNTGELFF
>TRBV11-2|TRBJ2-2
CASSLAGELFF
>TRBV19|TRBJ1-5
CASSIFYNQPQHF
>TRBV2|TRBJ2-1
CASSEGTGTPYNEQFF
>TRBV6-1|TRBJ2-7
CASINREYEQYF
>TRBV9|TRBJ1-2
CASNGANYGYTF
>TRBV4-1|TRBJ2-1
CASSPWGGAAVESYNEQFF
>TRBV27|TRBJ1-6
CASSLLGTGGSYNSPLHF
>TRBV11-1|TRBJ1-3
CASSFRGNTIYF
>TRBV6-5|TRBJ1-1
CASSYEGLTEAFF
>TRBV4-3|TRBJ1-2
CASSQGSRGYTF
>TRBV19|TRBJ2-7
CASNDRGSSYEQYF
>TRBV16|TRBJ1-4
CASSPLEALVDEKLFF
>TRBV10-3|TRBJ1-2
CAISEGGPPYGYTF
>TRBV6-1|TRBJ2-5
CARLLGETQYF
>TRBV7-2|TRBJ2-1
CASSLVATSGNNEQFF
>TRBV4-1|TRBJ2-7
CASSQGRGQTYEQYF
>TRBV18|TRBJ2-3
CASSRDRRTDTQYF
>TRBV5-4|TRBJ2-3
CASSQTVPDTQYF
>TRBV7-6|TRBJ2-3
CASSLVGVSTDTQYF
>TRBV30|TRBJ1-4
CAWSDGKLFF
>TRBV6-4|TRBJ2-7
CARLQGPLPPGDEQYF
>TRBV19|TRBJ2-6
CASTGAQGANVLTF
>TRBV19|TRBJ1-2
CASTRDRNYGYTF
>TRBV6-4|TRBJ2-7
CASSPGDGDRGINEQYF
>TRBV20-1|TRBJ2-3
CSAGWANTQYF
>TRBV12-5|TRBJ2-7
CASAWDTREQYF
>TRBV27|TRBJ1-2
CASSFVDRGTGYTF
>TRBV7-7|TRBJ2-3
CASSLEGADTQYF
>TRBV10-3|TRBJ1-5
CATSPEGSNQPQHF
>TRBV6-5|TRBJ2-3
CASSYGTSRGTDTQYF
>TRBV9|TRBJ2-1
CASSVGEIYNEQFF
>TRBV7-2|TRBJ2-7
CASSLGKTVSHEQYF
>TRBV30|TRBJ1-5
CASSGTGDQPQHF
>TRBV2|TRBJ1-2
CASRVGTFEGSAGYTF
>TRBV5-1|TRBJ2-2
CASSSQALPNTGELFF
>TRBV5-5|TRBJ1-6
CASSLVNSGLNSPLHF
>TRBV30|TRBJ2-7
CAHSGLSYEQYF
>TRBV11-2|TRBJ2-6
CASSFNIASVSGANVLTF
>TRBV7-9|TRBJ2-1
CASIPGIAGPYALWNEQFF
>TRBV4-1|TRBJ2-5
CASSLRGEAGTQYF
>TRBV27|TRBJ1-3
CASSLSVGAGNTIYF